The sequence of this T cell receptor beta chain was determined in a study of response to subunit inactivated influenza vaccine (dated by TCRdb to between 2018 and 2020). At the level of the whole study: Deep quantitative T cell receptor repertoire profiling was used in the study to track responses to a trivalent subunit inactivated influenza vaccine.

Library construction relied on RT-PCR. Sequencing was performed on an Illumina HiSeq 2500. TCRdb handled the public reads itself, with Q25 trimming in fastp and clone calling in MiXCR, and kept productive beta chains. Here each entry gathers all rows of one CDR3 protein and keeps the most common genes and DNA. This sample holds fewer than 800,000 distinct CDR3 sequences; approximately 14% were observed only once. In total, the top ten clones hold around 10% of the sample. Germline trimming: 1 base from V, 0 bases from J; junction bases outside gene matches: 4. The germline V gene yields ENHRY for CDR1 and SYGVKD for CDR2. Its CDR3 holds 17 amino acids, cysteine through phenylalanine. The DNA shown is the 51-base CDR3, in frame from base 1. Results and caveats for the whole study, not just this receptor: It was suggested by the authors that each seasonal influenza vaccination may recruit only a limited number of new T cells.

Turning to this clonotype: Its binding antigen is unknown. Per-base qualities were not stored, and no clone one base away is much larger.

The sample here was PBMCs from blood, taken approximately 12 days after vaccination. This TCR was sampled from a man aged 45 to 65 who received an inactivated influenza vaccine. Donor details come from another sample of the same person, matched by shared clones. Rearrangement joined TRBV10-3 to TRBJ2-7; TRBD2 matches 12 bases in the middle. CDR3 reads: CAISEFLTSGSSYEQYF. DNA sequence: TGTGCCATCAGTGAGTTCTTGACTAGCGGGAGCTCCTACGAGCAGTACTTC.